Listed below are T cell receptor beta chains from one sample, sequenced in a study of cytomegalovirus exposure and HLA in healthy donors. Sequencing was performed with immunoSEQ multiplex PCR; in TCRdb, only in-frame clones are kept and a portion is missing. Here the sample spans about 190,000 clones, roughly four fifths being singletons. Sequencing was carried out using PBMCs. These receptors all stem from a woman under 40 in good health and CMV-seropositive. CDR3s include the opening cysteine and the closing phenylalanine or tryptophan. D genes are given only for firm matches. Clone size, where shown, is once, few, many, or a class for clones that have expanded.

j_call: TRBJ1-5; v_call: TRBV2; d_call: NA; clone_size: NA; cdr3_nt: TGTGCCAGCAGACCCGATCGGGGTAATCAGCCCCAGCATTTT; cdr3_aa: CASRPDRGNQPQHF
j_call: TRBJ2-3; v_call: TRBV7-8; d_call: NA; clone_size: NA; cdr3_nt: TGTGCCAGCAGCCCGCAGAGGACTATAGGTCTTAAAGATACGCAGTATTTT; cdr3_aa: CASSPQRTIGLKDTQYF
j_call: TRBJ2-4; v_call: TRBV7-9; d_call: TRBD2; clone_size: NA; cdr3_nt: TGTGCCAGCAGCAGGGCGGGCAGCGGGATCTTGAACATTCAGTACTTC; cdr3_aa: CASSRAGSGILNIQYF
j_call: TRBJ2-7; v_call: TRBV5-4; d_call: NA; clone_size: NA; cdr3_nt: TGTGCCAGCAGCCCGTCGGGGGCGGGAGCATCCTACGAGCAGTACTTC; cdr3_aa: CASSPSGAGASYEQYF
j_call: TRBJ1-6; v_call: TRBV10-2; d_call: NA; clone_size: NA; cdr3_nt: TGCGCCAGCAGTGGAGGTCGGGCAGGGGCGGCGTCACCCCTCCACTTT; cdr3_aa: CASSGGRAGAASPLHF
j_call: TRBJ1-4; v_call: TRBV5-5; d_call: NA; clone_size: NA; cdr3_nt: TGTGCCAGCACCATAGGGGGAAATGAAAAACTGTTTTTT; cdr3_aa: CASTIGGNEKLFF
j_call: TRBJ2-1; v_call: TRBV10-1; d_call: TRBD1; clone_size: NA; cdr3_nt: TGCGCCAGCAGTGAGCGACGGGGACAGGGGGGCAATGAGCAGTTCTTC; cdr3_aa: CASSERRGQGGNEQFF
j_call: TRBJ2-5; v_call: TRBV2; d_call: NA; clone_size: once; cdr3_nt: TGTGCCAGCCTACGATCGGGTGGAGAGACCCAGTACTTC; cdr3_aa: CASLRSGGETQYF
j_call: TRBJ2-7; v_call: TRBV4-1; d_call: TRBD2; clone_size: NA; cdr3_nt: TGCGCCAGCAGCCAAGCGGATACTAGCGGGAGAGCTTACGAGCAGTACTTC; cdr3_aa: CASSQADTSGRAYEQYF
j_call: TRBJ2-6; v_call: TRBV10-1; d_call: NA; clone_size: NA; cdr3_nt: TGCGCCAGCAGTGCCGGGAGAGGCTCTGGGGCCAACGTCCTGACTTTC; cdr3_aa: CASSAGRGSGANVLTF
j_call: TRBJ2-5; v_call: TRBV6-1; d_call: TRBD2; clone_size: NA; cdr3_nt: TGTGCCAGCAGTACCCGTAGCGGGTTCAGGACCCAGTACTTC; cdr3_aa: CASSTRSGFRTQYF
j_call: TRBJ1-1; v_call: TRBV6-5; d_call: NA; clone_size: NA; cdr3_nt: TGTGCCAGCAGTTACTCCAGGAACACTGAAGCTTTCTTT; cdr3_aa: CASSYSRNTEAFF
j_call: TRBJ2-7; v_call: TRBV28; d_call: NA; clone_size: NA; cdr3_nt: TGTGCCAGCAGTTCAGGGTACTCCTACGAGCAGTACTTC; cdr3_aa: CASSSGYSYEQYF
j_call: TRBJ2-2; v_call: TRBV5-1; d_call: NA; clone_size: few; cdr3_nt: TGCGCCAGCAGCTCACCGCGCCGGACAACGAACACCGGGGAGCTGTTTTTT; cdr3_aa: CASSSPRRTTNTGELFF
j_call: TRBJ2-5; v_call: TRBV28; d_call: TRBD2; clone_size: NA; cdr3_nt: TGTGCCAGCAGTCCTAGCGGGAGGTACCAAGAGACCCAGTACTTC; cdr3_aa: CASSPSGRYQETQYF
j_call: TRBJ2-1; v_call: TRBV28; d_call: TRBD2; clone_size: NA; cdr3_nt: TGTGCCAGCAGTCGGTACCGACTAGCGGGAGGAACATACAATGAGCAGTTCTTC; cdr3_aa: CASSRYRLAGGTYNEQFF
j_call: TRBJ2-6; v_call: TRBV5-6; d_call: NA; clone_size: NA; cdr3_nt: TGTGCCAGCAGCTTGTCGGGACTGGTCTCTGGGGCCAACGTCCTGACTTTC; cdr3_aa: CASSLSGLVSGANVLTF
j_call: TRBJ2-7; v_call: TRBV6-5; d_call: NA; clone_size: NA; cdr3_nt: TGTGCCAGCAGTTACTTGCAGGGTCCCTACGAGCAGTACTTC; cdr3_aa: CASSYLQGPYEQYF
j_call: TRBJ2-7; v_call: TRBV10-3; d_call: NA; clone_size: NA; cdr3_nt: TGTGCCATCAGTGAGTACGGAGGCTCCTACGAGCAGTACTTC; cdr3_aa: CAISEYGGSYEQYF
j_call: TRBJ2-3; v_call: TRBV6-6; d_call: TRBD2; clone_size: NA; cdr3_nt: TGTGCCAGCAGTCTCATAGCGGGACTCACAGATACGCAGTATTTT; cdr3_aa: CASSLIAGLTDTQYF
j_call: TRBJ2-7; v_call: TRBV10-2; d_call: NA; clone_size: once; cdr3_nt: TGCGCCAGCAGCATAAGCTCCTACGAGCAGTACTTC; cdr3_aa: CASSISSYEQYF
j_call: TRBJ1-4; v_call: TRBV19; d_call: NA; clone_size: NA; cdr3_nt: TGTGCCAGTAGTATCAGGTCTGAAAAACTGTTTTTT; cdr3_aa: CASSIRSEKLFF
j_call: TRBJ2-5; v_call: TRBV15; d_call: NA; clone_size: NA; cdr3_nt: TGTGCCACCAGCAGAGATTCGGCAGGTCTACAAGAGACCCAGTACTTC; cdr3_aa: CATSRDSAGLQETQYF
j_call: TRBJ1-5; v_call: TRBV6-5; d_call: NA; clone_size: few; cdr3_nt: TGTGCCAGCAGTTACTCGGGAGATAGCAATCAGCCCCAGCATTTT; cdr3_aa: CASSYSGDSNQPQHF
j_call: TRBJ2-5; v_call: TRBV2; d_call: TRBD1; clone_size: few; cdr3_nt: TGTGCCAGCAGTGATAGGGGGCTCAGTTCAGAGACCCAGTACTTC; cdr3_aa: CASSDRGLSSETQYF
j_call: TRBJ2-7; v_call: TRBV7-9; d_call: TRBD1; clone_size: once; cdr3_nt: TGTGCCAGCGGACAGGGGCACGAGCAGTACTTC; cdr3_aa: CASGQGHEQYF
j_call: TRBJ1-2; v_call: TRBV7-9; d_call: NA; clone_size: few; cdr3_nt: TGTGCCAGCAGCTTAGGGATCCAGGAAAACTATGGCTACACCTTC; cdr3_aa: CASSLGIQENYGYTF
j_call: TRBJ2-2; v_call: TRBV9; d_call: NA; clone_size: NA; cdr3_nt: TGTGCCAGCAGCGTAGCTATGGACACCGGGGAGCTGTTTTTT; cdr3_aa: CASSVAMDTGELFF
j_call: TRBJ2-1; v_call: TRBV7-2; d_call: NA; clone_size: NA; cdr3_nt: TGTGCCAGCAGATCCTCCCAGGGTGGTGAGCAGTTCTTC; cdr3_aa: CASRSSQGGEQFF
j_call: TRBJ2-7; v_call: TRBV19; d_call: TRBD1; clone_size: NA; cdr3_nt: TGTGCCAGTAGTGTCCGAGGGACAGGCTCCTACGAGCAGTACTTC; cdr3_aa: CASSVRGTGSYEQYF
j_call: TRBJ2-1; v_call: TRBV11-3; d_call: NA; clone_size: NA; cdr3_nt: TGTGCCAGCAGTCACGACCGGGACAATGAGCAGTTCTTC; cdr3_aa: CASSHDRDNEQFF
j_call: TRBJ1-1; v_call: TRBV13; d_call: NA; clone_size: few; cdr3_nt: TGTGCCAGCAGCTTATCAGGTATGAACACTGAAGCTTTCTTT; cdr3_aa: CASSLSGMNTEAFF
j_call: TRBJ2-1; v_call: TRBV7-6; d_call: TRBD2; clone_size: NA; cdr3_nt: TGTGCCAGCAGTCAAACTAGCGGGAGTTTGGGTGAGCAGTTCTTC; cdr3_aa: CASSQTSGSLGEQFF
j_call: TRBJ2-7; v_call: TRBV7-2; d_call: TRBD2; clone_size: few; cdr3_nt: TGTGCCAGCAGCTTAACTAGCGGGATTGCCGAGCAGTACTTC; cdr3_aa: CASSLTSGIAEQYF
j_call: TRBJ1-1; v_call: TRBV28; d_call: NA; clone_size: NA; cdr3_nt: TGTGCCAGCAGTTGGGGGGGTGCGAACACTGAAGCTTTCTTT; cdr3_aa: CASSWGGANTEAFF
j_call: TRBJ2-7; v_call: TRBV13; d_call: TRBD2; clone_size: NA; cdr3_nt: TGTGCCAGCAGTAAGCTAGCGGACTACGAGCAGTACTTC; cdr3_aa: CASSKLADYEQYF
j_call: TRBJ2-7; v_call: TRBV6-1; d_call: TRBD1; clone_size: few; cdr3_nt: TGTGCCAGCAGTGAAGACGGGACAGGGGGCCGCGAGCAGTACTTC; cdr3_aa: CASSEDGTGGREQYF
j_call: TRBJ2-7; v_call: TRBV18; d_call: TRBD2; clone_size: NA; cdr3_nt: TGTGCCAGCTCACCCCAGCGGGACGGGCACGAGCAGTACTTC; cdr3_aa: CASSPQRDGHEQYF
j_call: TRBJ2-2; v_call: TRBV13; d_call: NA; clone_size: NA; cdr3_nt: TGTGCCAGCAGCTCTGCCGACAGCCTCACCGGGGAGCTGTTTTTT; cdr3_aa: CASSSADSLTGELFF
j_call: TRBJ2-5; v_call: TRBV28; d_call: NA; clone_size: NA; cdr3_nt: TGTGCCAGCAGCCCGGGGTTCCAAGAGACCCAGTACTTC; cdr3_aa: CASSPGFQETQYF
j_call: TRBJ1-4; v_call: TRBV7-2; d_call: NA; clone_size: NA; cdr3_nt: TGTGCCAGCAGCTTAGCGGCAGGATATTTTGGTAATGAAAAACTGTTTTTT; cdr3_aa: CASSLAAGYFGNEKLFF
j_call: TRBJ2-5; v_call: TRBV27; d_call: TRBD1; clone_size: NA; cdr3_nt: TGTGCCAGCAGTTTTAAAATTAGCGGGACAGGGGACCAAGAGACCCAGTACTTC; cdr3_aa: CASSFKISGTGDQETQYF
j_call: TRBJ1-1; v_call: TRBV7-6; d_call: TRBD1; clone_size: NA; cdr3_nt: TGTGCCAGCAGTAGACAGGGGGTGGGGACTGAAGCTTTCTTT; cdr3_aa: CASSRQGVGTEAFF
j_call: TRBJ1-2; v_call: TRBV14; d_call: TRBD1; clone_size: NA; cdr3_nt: TGTGCCAGCAGCCCCAGATCAGGGGGTTACGGGGGTAACTATGGCTACACCTTC; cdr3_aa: CASSPRSGGYGGNYGYTF
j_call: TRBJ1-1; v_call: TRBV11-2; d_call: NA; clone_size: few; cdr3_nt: TGTGCCAGTCTAACCGGCGGAACTGAAGCTTTCTTT; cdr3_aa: CASLTGGTEAFF
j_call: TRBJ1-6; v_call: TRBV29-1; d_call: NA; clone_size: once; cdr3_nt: TGCAGCGTGGCTACCTTCAGGGATTCACCCCTCCACTTT; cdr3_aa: CSVATFRDSPLHF
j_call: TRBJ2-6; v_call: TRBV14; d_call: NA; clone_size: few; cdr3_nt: TGTGCCAGCAGCCAAGAACCCCGGGCTGGGGCCAACGTCCTGACTTTC; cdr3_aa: CASSQEPRAGANVLTF
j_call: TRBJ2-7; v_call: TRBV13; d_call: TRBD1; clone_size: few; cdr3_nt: TGTGCCAGCAGCTCCCGGGGGGGGACAGGGGCCTACGAGCAGTACTTC; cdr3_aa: CASSSRGGTGAYEQYF
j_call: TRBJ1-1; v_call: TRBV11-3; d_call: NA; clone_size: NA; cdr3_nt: TGTGCCAGCAGCTATCTTAAGAACACTGAAGCTTTCTTT; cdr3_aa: CASSYLKNTEAFF